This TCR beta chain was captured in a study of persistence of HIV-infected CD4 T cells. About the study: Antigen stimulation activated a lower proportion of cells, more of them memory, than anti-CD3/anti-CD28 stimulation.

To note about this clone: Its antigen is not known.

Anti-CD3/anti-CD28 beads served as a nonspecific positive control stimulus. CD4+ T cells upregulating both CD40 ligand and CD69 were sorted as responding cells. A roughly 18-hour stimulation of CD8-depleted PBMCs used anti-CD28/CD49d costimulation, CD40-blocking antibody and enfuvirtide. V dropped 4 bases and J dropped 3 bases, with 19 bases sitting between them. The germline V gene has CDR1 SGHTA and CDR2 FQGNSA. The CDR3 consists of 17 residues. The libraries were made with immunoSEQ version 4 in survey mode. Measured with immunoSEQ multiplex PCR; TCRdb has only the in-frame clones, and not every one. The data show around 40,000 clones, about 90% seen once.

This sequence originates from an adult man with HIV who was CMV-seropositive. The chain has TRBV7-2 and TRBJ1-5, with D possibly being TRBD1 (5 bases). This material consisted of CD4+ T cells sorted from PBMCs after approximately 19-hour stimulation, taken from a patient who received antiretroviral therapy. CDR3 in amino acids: CASSSPSGPPPNQPQHF. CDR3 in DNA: TGTGCCAGCAGCTCTCCATCAGGGCCCCCTCCCAATCAGCCCCAGCATTTT.